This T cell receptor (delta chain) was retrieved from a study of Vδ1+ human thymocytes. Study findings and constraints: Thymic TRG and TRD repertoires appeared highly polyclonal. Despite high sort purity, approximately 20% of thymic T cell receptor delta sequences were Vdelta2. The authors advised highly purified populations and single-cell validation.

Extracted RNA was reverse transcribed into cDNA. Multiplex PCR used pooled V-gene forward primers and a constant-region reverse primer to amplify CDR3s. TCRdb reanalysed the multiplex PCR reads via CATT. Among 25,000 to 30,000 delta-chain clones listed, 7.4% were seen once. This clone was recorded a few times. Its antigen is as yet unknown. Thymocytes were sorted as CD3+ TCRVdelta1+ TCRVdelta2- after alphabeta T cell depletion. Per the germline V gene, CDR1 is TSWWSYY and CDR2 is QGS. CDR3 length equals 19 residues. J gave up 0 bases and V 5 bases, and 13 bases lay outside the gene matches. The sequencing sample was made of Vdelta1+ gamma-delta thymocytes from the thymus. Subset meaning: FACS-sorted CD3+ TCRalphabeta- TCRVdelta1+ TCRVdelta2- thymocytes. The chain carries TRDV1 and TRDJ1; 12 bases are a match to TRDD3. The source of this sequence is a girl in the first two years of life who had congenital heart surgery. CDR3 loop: CALGKRVYWGIPYTDKLIF. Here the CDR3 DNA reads TGTGCTCTTGGGAAACGGGTCTACTGGGGGATACCGTACACCGATAAACTCATCTTT.